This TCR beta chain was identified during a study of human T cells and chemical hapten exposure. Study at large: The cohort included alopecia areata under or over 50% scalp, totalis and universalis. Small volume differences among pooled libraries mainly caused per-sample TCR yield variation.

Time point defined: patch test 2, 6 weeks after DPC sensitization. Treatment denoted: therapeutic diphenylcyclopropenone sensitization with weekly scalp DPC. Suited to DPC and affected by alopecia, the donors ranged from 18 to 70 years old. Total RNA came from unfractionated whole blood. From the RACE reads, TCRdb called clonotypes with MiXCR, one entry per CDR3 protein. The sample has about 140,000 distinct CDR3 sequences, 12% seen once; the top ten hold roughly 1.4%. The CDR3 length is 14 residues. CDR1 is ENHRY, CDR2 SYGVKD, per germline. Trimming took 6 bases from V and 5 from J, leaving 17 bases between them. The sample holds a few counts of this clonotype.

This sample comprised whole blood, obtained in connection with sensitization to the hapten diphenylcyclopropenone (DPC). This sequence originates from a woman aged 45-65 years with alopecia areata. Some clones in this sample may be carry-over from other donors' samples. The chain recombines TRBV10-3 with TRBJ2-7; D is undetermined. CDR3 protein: CAIRTQTKTHEQYF. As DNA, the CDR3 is TGTGCCATCAGGACCCAAACCAAAACGCACGAGCAGTACTTC.